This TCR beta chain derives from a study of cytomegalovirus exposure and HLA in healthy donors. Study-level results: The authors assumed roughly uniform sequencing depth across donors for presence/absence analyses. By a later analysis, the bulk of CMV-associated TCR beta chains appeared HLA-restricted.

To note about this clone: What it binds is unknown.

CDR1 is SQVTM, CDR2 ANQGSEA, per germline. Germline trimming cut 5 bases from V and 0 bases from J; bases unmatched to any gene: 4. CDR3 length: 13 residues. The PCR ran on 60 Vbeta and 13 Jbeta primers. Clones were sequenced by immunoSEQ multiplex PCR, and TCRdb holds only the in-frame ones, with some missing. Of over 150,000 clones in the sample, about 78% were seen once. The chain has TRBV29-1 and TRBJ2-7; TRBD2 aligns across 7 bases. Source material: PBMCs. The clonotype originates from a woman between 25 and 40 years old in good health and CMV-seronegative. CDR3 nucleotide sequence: TGCAGCGTTCGGGGGGTGAGCTCCTACGAGCAGTACTTC. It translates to CSVRGVSSYEQYF.